Presented here are 5 T cell receptor beta chains from one specimen sequenced in a study of T cell responses to AZD1222 COVID-19 vaccine (TCRdb year 2021). The method was the immunoSEQ multiplex PCR assay. Sourced from immuneACCESS, this table was stored by TCRdb with only in-frame sequences that have V and J called. A share of the clones is absent; for the studies checked, an unresolved V gene accounts for under half, and the remainder has no known explanation. Across this sample there are about 120,000 clones, with 70% to 90% seen only once. Roughly 3.5% of the sample is in the top ten clones. The intended sense of this specimen's time point label: baseline before first vaccination. This sample comprised peripheral blood, obtained on day 0 of AZD1222 vaccination. The receptors shown here come from an adult in good health.

In DNA, the CDR3 is TGTGCCAGCAGCTTGGCCGTAAGTAAATACGAGCAGTACTTC. Translation gives CASSLAVSKYEQYF. The V gene is TRBV5-6, the J gene TRBJ2-7; D not certain. The germline V gene has CDR1 SGHDT and CDR2 YYEEEE. This CDR3 has 14 amino acids. Trimming cost V 0 bases and J 4 bases, with 11 bases left between them.

The rearrangement uses TRBV12-2 and TRBJ2-5; the table names TRBD1, a call not compared with the DNA. TRBV12-2 is a recognized pseudogene. The CDR3 length is 14 residues. CDR3 nucleotides: TGTGCAAGTCGCTTAATCCAGGATCAAGAGACCCAGTACTTC. Its translation is CASRLIQDQETQYF.

This CDR3 reads CAISDGDRGYGYTF. In nucleotides, the CDR3 is TGTGCCATCAGTGATGGGGACAGGGGTTATGGCTACACCTTC. This sequence joins TRBV10-3 and TRBJ1-2, with 10 bases matching TRBD1. The length of the CDR3 is 14 residues. CDR1 and CDR2 (germline): ENHRY, SYGVKD. Trimming took 3 bases from V and 5 from J; bases not matched to a gene: 3.

The V call is TRBV4-2, the J call TRBJ1-1, with unresolved D. Germline lookup yields CDR1 LGHNA and CDR2 YNFKEQ. The ends were cut back, 0 bases at V and 0 bases at J, with 14 bases in the middle. The CDR3 extends over 17 amino acids. CDR3 protein: CASSQDLASLMNTEAFF. CDR3 nucleotide sequence: TGTGCCAGCAGCCAAGATCTGGCGAGCCTTATGAACACTGAAGCTTTCTTT.

About this clone itself: Other nucleotide sequences from this sample produce the same CDR3. The chain carries TRBV27 and TRBJ1-2, with 7 nucleotides matching TRBD1. CDR3 length: 15 residues. Germline CDR1 and CDR2: MNHEY and SMNVEV (reference sequence). The trim removed 0 bases at V and 5 bases at J, leaving 6 bases unmatched. CDR3 in amino acids: CASSLSQGIGYGYTF. CDR3 bases: TGTGCCAGCAGTTTATCACAGGGGATAGGGTATGGCTACACCTTC.